The rows below give T cell receptor beta chains drawn from one sample of a study of shared clonotypes between healthy human individuals. Assay: immunoSEQ multiplex PCR; the TCRdb copy retains only in-frame clones and omits some. The table lists some 800,000 clones, 80% to 95% of them singletons. The sequenced sample consisted of naive CD8+ T cells sorted from blood. The source of these receptors is a man aged 25-45 years in good health. Each CDR3 is given with its conserved first and last residue. Fields, in order: clone size, V gene, D gene, J gene, CDR3 DNA, CDR3 protein. A D gene is named only where the DNA matches it firmly. Expanded clones are given a class, and other clones once, few, many or no size at all.

-	TRBV4-2	-	TRBJ2-6	TGTGCCAGCAGCCAAGAGGAAGGGGTCGGGGCCAACGTCCTGACTTTC	CASSQEEGVGANVLTF
-	TRBV7-9	-	TRBJ2-5	TGTGCCAGCAGCTTCCCCCGGGAGCCTTCCCTTCAAGAGACCCAGTACTTC	CASSFPREPSLQETQYF
-	TRBV7-6	TRBD1	TRBJ2-5	TGTGCCAGCAGTATCCTCTTAGACAGGGGCCCCAAGGAGACCCAGTACTTC	CASSILLDRGPKETQYF
-	TRBV7-6	TRBD1	TRBJ1-2	TGTGCCAGCAGCTCCTGGACAGGGTCCAGCGATGGCTACACCTTC	CASSSWTGSSDGYTF
-	TRBV27	TRBD1	TRBJ2-2	TGTGCCAGCAGCCCGGGACAGCGCACCGGGGAGCTGTTTTTT	CASSPGQRTGELFF
-	TRBV19	-	TRBJ2-1	TGTGCCAGTAATCGGCTGGGAATAGATGAGCAGTTCTTC	CASNRLGIDEQFF
-	TRBV7-8	-	TRBJ2-4	TGTGCCAGCACCTGGGGGGGGCCCAAAAACATTCAGTACTTC	CASTWGGPKNIQYF
-	TRBV29-1	-	TRBJ2-2	TGCAGCGTTGAAGATCTCGGGACGAACACCGGGGAGCTGTTTTTT	CSVEDLGTNTGELFF
-	TRBV7-2	TRBD2	TRBJ2-7	TGTGCCAGCAGCTGGACTAGCGGGAGTTTCTACGAGCAGTACTTC	CASSWTSGSFYEQYF
-	TRBV27	-	TRBJ1-2	TGTGCCAGCAGCCCCTCCCCATTGGGAGGCTACACCTTC	CASSPSPLGGYTF
-	TRBV30	-	TRBJ2-6	TGTGCCTGGAGTGGGGGCTCTGGGGCCAACGTCCTGACTTTC	CAWSGGSGANVLTF
-	TRBV28	-	TRBJ2-1	TGTGCCAGCAGTTTACCCATCTATGCGATGGCCTACAATGAGCAGTTCTTC	CASSLPIYAMAYNEQFF
-	TRBV7-2	-	TRBJ2-7	TGTGCCAGCAGCTTAAACAAGGCTCCTCTCGAGCAGTACTTC	CASSLNKAPLEQYF
-	TRBV19	TRBD1	TRBJ2-7	TGTGCCACGAGCCTAGGGACAGGGGACTACGAGCAGTACTTC	CATSLGTGDYEQYF
-	TRBV19	-	TRBJ2-7	TGTGCCAGTGCGCCAGGTGTGACCTACGAGCAGTACTTC	CASAPGVTYEQYF
-	TRBV15	TRBD1	TRBJ1-4	TGTGCCACCAGCAGAGGGGGGACAGTTAATGAAAAACTGTTTTTT	CATSRGGTVNEKLFF
-	TRBV5-6	TRBD2	TRBJ2-5	TGTGCCAGCAGCTTGTGGCGGGAGAGTGGAGAGACCCAGTACTTC	CASSLWRESGETQYF
once	TRBV9	TRBD2	TRBJ2-3	TGTGCCAGCAGCGCCCATCCATCCGGGACTAGGTCGGACACAGATACGCAGTATTTT	CASSAHPSGTRSDTDTQYF
-	TRBV6-5	TRBD1	TRBJ1-2	TGTGCCAGCAGTTACACCCAACAGGGGGCAGGGTATGGCTACACCTTC	CASSYTQQGAGYGYTF
-	TRBV7-2	TRBD2	TRBJ2-7	TGTGCCAGCAGCTTAGGGGAGGGATTTGGCTACGAGCAGTACTTC	CASSLGEGFGYEQYF
-	TRBV7-9	TRBD2	TRBJ2-3	TGTGCCAGCAGCCCTACTAGCGGGAGGGCAGATACGCAGTATTTT	CASSPTSGRADTQYF
few	TRBV27	-	TRBJ2-1	TGTGCCAGCAGTTTATCGAGTAGGAATGAGCAGTTCTTC	CASSLSSRNEQFF
-	TRBV21-1	-	TRBJ2-5	TGTGCCAGGGGATCCAGCAGCAATTCGCTGAAAGATGAGTACCAAGAGACCCAGTACTTC	CARGSSSNSLKDEYQETQYF
-	TRBV27	-	TRBJ2-1	TGTGCCAGCATCCTGAACTCGGAGCAGTTCTTC	CASILNSEQFF
-	TRBV29-1	-	TRBJ2-3	TGCAGCGTTGAGTGGAGGGAAGATACGCAGTATTTT	CSVEWREDTQYF
-	TRBV19	-	TRBJ1-3	TGTGCCAGTAGTATAACTCTGGGTGCTGGAAACACCATATATTTT	CASSITLGAGNTIYF
-	TRBV28	-	TRBJ1-1	TGTGCCAGCAGTTTGGGGGGTTCACCTGAAGCTTTCTTT	CASSLGGSPEAFF
once	TRBV7-9	TRBD1	TRBJ1-1	TGTGCCAGCAGCTATACAGGGGGCGCAGGAACTTTCTTT	CASSYTGGAGTFF
-	TRBV14	TRBD1	TRBJ1-2	TGTGCCAGCAGCCTCGGACAGGGCTATGGCTACACCTTC	CASSLGQGYGYTF
-	TRBV30	-	TRBJ2-1	TGTGCCTTACTTATCGGAGTCAATGAGCAGTTCTTC	CALLIGVNEQFF
-	TRBV7-9	TRBD2	TRBJ2-7	TGTGCCAGCAGCGACACTCTAGCGGGAGGGCCCTACGAGCAGTACTTC	CASSDTLAGGPYEQYF
-	TRBV11-3	TRBD2	TRBJ2-5	TGTGCCAGCAGCCAAGGAGGCGGGGGAAAACAAGAGACCCAGTACTTC	CASSQGGGGKQETQYF
-	TRBV5-8	TRBD1	TRBJ1-1	TGTGCCAGCAGCTTGGCCCACCAGGGGGCAGGGCCGAACACTGAAGCTTTCTTT	CASSLAHQGAGPNTEAFF
-	TRBV14	TRBD1	TRBJ2-1	TGTGCCAGCAGCCTAGGACAGGGGTGGGACAATGAGCAGTTCTTC	CASSLGQGWDNEQFF
-	TRBV27	-	TRBJ2-7	TGTGCCAGCAGTTTGTTGGGGGCCGGCGAGCAGTACTTC	CASSLLGAGEQYF
-	TRBV2	-	TRBJ2-1	TGTGCCAGCAGTGTAAGTATTTCCTACAATGAGCAGTTCTTC	CASSVSISYNEQFF
-	TRBV23-1	-	TRBJ2-7	TGCGCCAGCAGTCAACCCGCCCGACGGACCTACGAGCAGTACTTC	CASSQPARRTYEQYF
once	TRBV9	-	TRBJ2-6	TGTGCCAGCAGCGTAGCCTATCCTTCTGGGGCCAACGTCCTGACTTTC	CASSVAYPSGANVLTF
-	TRBV9	-	TRBJ2-1	TGTGCCAGCAGCGTCCCGGACAGCCACAATGAGCAGTTCTTC	CASSVPDSHNEQFF
-	TRBV19	TRBD2	TRBJ2-1	TGTGCCAGTAGTATCATAGCGGGAGGCTCCTACAATGAGCAGTTCTTC	CASSIIAGGSYNEQFF
-	TRBV7-9	-	TRBJ1-2	TGTGCCAGCAGCTTGCAGGGCCAAGGCTACACCTTC	CASSLQGQGYTF
-	TRBV11-2	TRBD1	TRBJ1-2	TGTGCCAGCAGCTTAGGGACCGGGACAGGCGTTGGCTACACCTTC	CASSLGTGTGVGYTF